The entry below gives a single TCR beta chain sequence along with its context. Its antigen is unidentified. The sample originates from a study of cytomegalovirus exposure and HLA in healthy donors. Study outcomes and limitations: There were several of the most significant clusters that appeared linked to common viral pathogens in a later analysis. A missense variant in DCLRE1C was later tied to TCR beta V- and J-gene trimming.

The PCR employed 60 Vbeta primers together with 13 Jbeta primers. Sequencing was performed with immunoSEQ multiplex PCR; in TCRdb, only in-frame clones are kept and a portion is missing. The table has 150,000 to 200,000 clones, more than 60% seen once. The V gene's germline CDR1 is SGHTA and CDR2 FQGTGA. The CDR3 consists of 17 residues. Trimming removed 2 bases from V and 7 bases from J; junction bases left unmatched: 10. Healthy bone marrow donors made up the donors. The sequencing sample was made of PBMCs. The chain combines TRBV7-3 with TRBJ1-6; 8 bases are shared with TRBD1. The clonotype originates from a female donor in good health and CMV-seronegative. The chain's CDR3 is CASSLLERGQANSPLHF. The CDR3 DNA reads TGTGCCAGCAGCTTACTAGAGAGGGGACAGGCAAATTCACCCCTCCACTTT.